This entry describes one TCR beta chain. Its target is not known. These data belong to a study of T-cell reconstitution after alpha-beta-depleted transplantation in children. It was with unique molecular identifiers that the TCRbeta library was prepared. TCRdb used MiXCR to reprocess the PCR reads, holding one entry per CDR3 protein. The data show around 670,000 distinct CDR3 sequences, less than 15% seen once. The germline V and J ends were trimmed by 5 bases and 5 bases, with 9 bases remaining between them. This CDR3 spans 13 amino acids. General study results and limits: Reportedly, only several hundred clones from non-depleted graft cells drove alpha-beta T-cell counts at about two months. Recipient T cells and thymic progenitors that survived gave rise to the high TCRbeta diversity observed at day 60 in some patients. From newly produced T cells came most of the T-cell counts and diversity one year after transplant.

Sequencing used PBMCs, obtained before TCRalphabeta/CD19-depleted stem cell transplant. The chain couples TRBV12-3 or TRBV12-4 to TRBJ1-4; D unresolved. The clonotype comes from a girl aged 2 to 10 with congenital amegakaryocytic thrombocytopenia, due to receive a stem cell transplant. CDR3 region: CASSGSQNEKLFF. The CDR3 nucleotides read TGTGCCAGCAGTGGATCCCAAAATGAAAAACTGTTTTTT.